This entry describes one T cell receptor (beta chain). Its recognized antigen is unknown. No clone much larger than this one lies a single base away; base qualities are absent. In total, about 650 healthy bone marrow donors made up the cohort. Cohort members were all nominally healthy when sampled, although unrecorded immune exposures were likely present. The donor tested CMV seronegative and was one of the 352 seronegative cohort members. A peripheral blood sample was provided by each donor, and peripheral blood mononuclear cells were used for TCR beta sequencing. Genomic DNA was extracted from the blood cell samples with the Qiagen DNeasy Blood Extraction Kit. The data were obtained in a study of cytomegalovirus exposure and HLA in healthy donors (dated by TCRdb to 2015 to 2018). With respect to the entire study: According to an earlier analysis of a few hundred of the donors, about 180 million T cells yielded 90 million to 140 million unique TCR beta sequences and approximately 300 Gb of sequence data. In the later analysis, no new phenotypic data were used to find candidate immune exposures; instead, reliance was placed on TCR beta sequences and their occurrence across donors. The number of donors typed differed by locus, with 629-630 for A, B, C, DRB1 and DQB1, roughly 520 for DQA1, 600 to 610 for DPA1, and some 450 for DPB1. An early release covering roughly 600 HLA-typed donors comprised about 290 gigabases of sequencing data and approximately 85 million unique TCR sequences. To study patterns of TCR occurrence, a later analysis re-analyzed previously published TCR beta repertoires from more than 550 donors and added high-resolution HLA genotyping. In an earlier analysis of several hundred of the donors, high-throughput TCR beta sequencing was used to judge whether each TCR beta V gene segment behaved as functional or pseudogenic. HLA typing included class I and class II loci at four-digit resolution. Donor age, sex, ethnicity and CMV serostatus were compiled alongside the repertoire data. A later genetic analysis took genome-wide SNP genotypes for 398 of the 666 donors and used that subset as a discovery cohort. The study profiled the T cell repertoires of around 700 subjects by immunosequencing and related them to cytomegalovirus serostatus. Of the roughly 390 genotyped donors, approximately 83% fell in the genetic ancestry cluster associated with self-reported Caucasian donors. Along with the approximately 670-subject first cohort, a separate validation cohort of more than 90 different subjects was used. To predict cytomegalovirus infection status, the study brought together high-throughput TCR immunosequencing, statistical association of individual TCRs with disease status, and machine learning. Among about 360 genotyped donors of the cohort, an average of around 240,000 unique TCR beta nucleotide sequences were sequenced per donor, roughly a sixth of them non-productive. All discovery cohort repertoires had been generated using a single sequencing platform. Roughly five DR-DQ haplotypes were handled as single units for association and clustering, since linkage in the cohort was strong. The study aimed to test whether cataloging public T cell receptors could reveal signatures of past pathogen exposure.

What the study reported, not specific to this receptor: A later analysis associated about 17,000 TCR beta sequences with specific HLA alleles at a false discovery rate of 0.05. About 17 rarely observed V segments, including chromosome 9 orphons, were excluded from the earlier analysis of almost 600 of the donors because counts were too low. A further reported finding was that TCR beta sequences accurately predicted the HLA-A and HLA-B alleles for most subjects in the first cohort. A later analysis reported that several top co-occurrence clusters appeared linked to parvovirus B19, influenza, CMV and Epstein-Barr virus. According to a later genetic analysis, donors in an Asian-associated ancestry cluster had fewer N-insertions in productive TCRs than the approximately 700-donor mean. Strong co-occurrence of HLA alleles, especially DR and DQ, made assigning TCR associations to individual alleles difficult. A later analysis found that HLA-associated TCR beta chains were more clonally expanded and had lower generation probabilities than equally common non-associated chains. Correlated functional status among segregating V segments might reflect linkage disequilibrium, but an unknown experimental factor could not be ruled out. V-gene and J-gene trimming of TCR beta chains was associated with a missense DCLRE1C variant in a later genetic analysis, and the association was replicated in an independent cohort. The sequencing pipeline was judged likely to have produced a cluster of highly shared sequence variants as a technical artifact. It was suggested by the authors that the approach could potentially be generalized to other disease states and immunological phenotypes. CMV serostatus was the only immune exposure information available for the cohort. Because the 87-base-pair reads could not distinguish some IMGT-functional V segments, including TRBV6-2 and TRBV6-3, those segments were excluded. Across donors, most TCR sequences were observed very rarely, whereas some public TCRs were present in many individuals. HLA typing was unavailable for some donors at each locus, so association tests used only the typed subset. Roughly uniform sequencing depth across donors was assumed in presence/absence analyses, although this assumption may not hold. An earlier analysis of roughly 570 of the donors showed that most TCR beta V segments appeared in productive rearrangements either about 90% or about 30% of the time, which broadly matched IMGT annotations. The cohort was sequenced for TCR beta chains only, and without alpha or paired-chain data the features that could be detected were limited. A total of 150 to 200 TCR beta chains were listed by the study as associated with cytomegalovirus. In a later analysis, most CMV-associated TCR beta chains were found to appear HLA-restricted, with HLA associations seemingly driven largely by CMV exposure. In vitro tests confirmed that a few of the cytomegalovirus-associated TCR beta chains recognize cytomegalovirus antigens. According to a later analysis, TCR association rates differed among HLA loci, with DRB1 alleles showing the most associated TCRs and HLA-C alleles showing the fewest. Cytomegalovirus status was reported to be diagnosed by the classifier with high specificity and sensitivity in both the original and validation cohorts.

Library preparation used the immunoSEQ multiplex PCR assay. The multiplex PCR relied on a mix of 60 forward primers for TCR Vbeta segments and 13 reverse primers for TCR Jbeta segments. The CDR3 region of rearranged TCR beta genes was amplified from genomic DNA by a multiplex PCR assay. On the Illumina HiSeq System, the amplified TCR beta libraries were sequenced as 87-base-pair reads. Concerning the study's data processing: In a later analysis, approximately 74 million unique TCR beta chains were counted across the roughly 670 repertoires, and about 9.9 million of these chains were shared by at least two donors. Raw reads were error-corrected and collapsed into unique sequences with a nearest-neighbor algorithm that merged closely related sequences to remove PCR and sequencing errors. V, D and J gene segments were assigned by aligning CDR3 sequences to IMGT reference sequences. For a sequence to be retained, a match of at least six nucleotides to both a V gene segment and a J gene segment was required. A rearrangement counted as productive if the CDR3 had no stop codons and remained in frame with V and J, and every other rearrangement counted as non-productive. CDR3 was defined according to IMGT convention as the region running from the second conserved V-encoded cysteine to the conserved J-encoded phenylalanine. Sequences without an unambiguous match to a single V gene segment were excluded from the earlier analysis of approximately 560 of the donors. In an earlier analysis of more than 500 of the donors, a V segment was called functional when productive rearrangements were above 56.7%, and segregating when the standard deviation between donors exceeded 5%. To diagnose cytomegalovirus status from the catalog of TCR beta chain sequences, a statistical classification framework was built. In a later analysis, TCR nucleotide sequences were compared against IMGT/GENE-DB human TR gene sequences so that V and J genes could be assigned. Using the TCRdist pipeline, a later analysis assigned CDR3 sequences along with most-parsimonious VDJ recombination scenarios. In a later analysis, every TCR beta chain was defined by the combination of its CDR3 amino acid sequence and its V-gene family, and reads without a unique V-gene family were dropped. In a later analysis, 550 to 650 highly shared, low-generation-probability nucleotide sequences were removed to address suspected cross-contamination and a sequencing artifact. For each public chain, a later analysis derived a clonal expansion index from normalized ranks of inferred template counts within each repertoire. A later analysis computed generation probabilities with a VDJ recombination model fitted to out-of-frame rearrangements, and checked the results against IGoR. In a later analysis, hypergeometric tests were used to score TCR-TCR, TCR-HLA and TCR-CMV co-occurrence, with a repertoire-size bias correction applied to TCR pairs. In a later analysis, false discovery rates were estimated by permuting HLA or CMV assignments 20 times. A later analysis grouped co-occurring TCRs with DBSCAN, adding TCRdist sequence similarity when clustering within HLA-allele-positive subsets. Repertoires with fewer than 30,000 or more than 120,000 public chains, plus five repertoires with anomalous nucleotide sharing, were excluded from co-occurrence clustering. TCRdb limited this immuneACCESS table to in-frame rearrangements with V and J called. A share of clones is missing; checked studies link under half to unresolved V genes, and the rest is unexplained. V and J calls and clone size are as listed in that table; D and trimming were resolved from the DNA. This sample has over 100,000 clones in its table, and about 87% of those were observed once. The leading ten clones occupy less than 5.5% of the sample.

V is shortened by 3 bases, J by 3 bases, and the region joining them spans 28 bases. The CDR3 starts with the cysteine, ends with the phenylalanine, and has 20 residues. Only the CDR3 portion is preserved as DNA: 60 bases, with reading frame beginning at the first base. The chain uses TRBV6-7 and TRBJ2-3; TRBD2 might be the D gene, on 7 matching bases. TRBV6-7 carries the ORF label, with uncertain function. Sample: PBMCs. This clonotype originated in a woman in her 30s in good health and CMV-seronegative. The CDR3 region: CASSYPYPAGAGVLTDTQYF. The DNA sequence reads TGTGCCAGCAGTTATCCGTACCCAGCAGGGGCGGGGGTTCTGACAGATACGCAGTATTTT.